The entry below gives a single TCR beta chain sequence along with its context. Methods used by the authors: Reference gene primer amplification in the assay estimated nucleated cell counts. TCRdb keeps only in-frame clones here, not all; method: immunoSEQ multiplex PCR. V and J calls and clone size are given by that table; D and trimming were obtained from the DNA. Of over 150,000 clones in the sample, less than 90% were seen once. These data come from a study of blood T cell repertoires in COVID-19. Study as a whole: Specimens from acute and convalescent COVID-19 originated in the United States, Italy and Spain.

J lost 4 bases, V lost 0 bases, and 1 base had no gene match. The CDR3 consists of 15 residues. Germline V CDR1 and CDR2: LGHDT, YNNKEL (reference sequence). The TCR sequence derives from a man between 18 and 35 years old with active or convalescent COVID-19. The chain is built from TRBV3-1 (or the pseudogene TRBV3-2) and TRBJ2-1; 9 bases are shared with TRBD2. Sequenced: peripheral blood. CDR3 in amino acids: CASSQDSGGYNEQFF. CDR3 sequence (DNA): TGTGCCAGCAGCCAAGATAGCGGGGGTTACAATGAGCAGTTCTTC.